The 14 T cell receptor beta chains given below trace back to one sample, sequenced in a study of response to subunit inactivated influenza vaccine. TCRdb re-called the RT-PCR reads with MiXCR, one entry per CDR3 protein. The sample records 450,000 to 600,000 distinct CDR3 sequences, 7.6% being singletons. The sequencing used PBMCs from blood, collected about 24 months after vaccination. These receptors all stem from a man aged 45 to 75 who received an inactivated influenza vaccine.

Only a few counts were recorded for this clonotype. The gene calls are TRBV7-9 and TRBJ2-1; D remains unclear. V lost 5 bases and J 0 bases, leaving 11 bases between the germline ends. This CDR3 region has 15 residues. From germline, CDR1 is SEHNR and CDR2 FQNEAQ (reference sequence). The CDR3 bases are TGTGCCAGCAGCCCCCCGCCTCTCTCCTACAATGAGCAGTTCTTC. Translated: CASSPPPLSYNEQFF.

This clonotype was counted at least ten times. V and J are TRBV12-3 or TRBV12-4 and TRBJ1-2; a possible D gene is TRBD1 (5 bases). Trimming shortened V by 1 base and J by 4 bases, and 10 bases separated the two germline ends. This CDR3 has 14 amino acids. The CDR3 is CASSLGPGSYGYTF. CDR3 nucleotide sequence: TGTGCCAGCAGTTTAGGTCCAGGGTCCTATGGCTACACCTTC.

The chain uses TRBV29-1 and TRBJ2-2; 10 bases map to TRBD1. This CDR3 contains 18 residues. Per germline, CDR1 SQVTM and CDR2 ANQGSEA. After removal of 0 bases from V and 2 bases from J, the junction contained 9 bases not matched to a gene. DNA of the CDR3: TGCAGCGTTGAAGATCTGGACAGGGGGGAGATAAACACCGGGGAGCTGTTTTTT. This encodes CSVEDLDRGEINTGELFF.

The V gene is TRBV20-1, the J gene TRBJ2-5; D unresolved. Germline lookup yields CDR1 DFQATT and CDR2 SNEGSKA (reference sequence). Deletions cut 4 bases from V and 5 bases from J, with 14 bases between. The CDR3 is 13 residues long. The DNA of the CDR3 is TGCAGTGCTACCCCACAAGGAGTGGAGACCCAGTACTTC. This encodes CSATPQGVETQYF.

This clonotype has a handful of counts. The rearrangement joins TRBV9 to TRBJ2-1; TRBD2 agrees at 11 bases. The germline V gene has CDR1 SGDLS and CDR2 YYNGEE. The CDR3 loop spans 18 amino acids. The ends lost 0 bases at V and 1 base at J; junction bases unmatched: 6. The CDR3 loop is CASSVAPGLAVSYNEQFF. The DNA for the CDR3 is TGTGCCAGCAGCGTAGCGCCGGGACTAGCGGTATCCTACAATGAGCAGTTCTTC.

This clonotype was recorded a few times. CDR3: CSADPGHQETQYF. The CDR3 DNA reads TGCAGTGCAGACCCGGGACACCAAGAGACCCAGTACTTC. The rearrangement uses TRBV20-1 and TRBJ2-5; D could derive from TRBD1 or TRBD2 (5 bases each). Germline V CDR1 and CDR2: DFQATT, SNEGSKA (reference sequence). This CDR3 is built from 13 residues. The V end lost 6 bases, the J end lost 0 bases, and 11 bases lay between the germline ends.

The chain links TRBV10-3 to TRBJ2-7; TRBD1 agrees at 9 bases. CDR3 length: 14 residues. Germline loops: CDR1 ENHRY, CDR2 SYGVKD. The V gene end was trimmed by 2 bases and the J gene end by 5 bases; junction bases not matched to a gene: 4. The CDR3 region has the DNA TGTGCCATCAGTGAGACCCGGGACAGGGACGAGCAGTACTTC. Its protein product is CAISETRDRDEQYF.

This clonotype was counted at least ten times. The rearrangement joins TRBV20-1 to TRBJ2-3; D might be TRBD2 (6 bases). There are 13 residues in the CDR3. V shed 3 bases and J shed 1 base, with 8 bases lying between them. Germline V gene lookup returns CDR1 DFQATT and CDR2 SNEGSKA (reference sequence). For the CDR3, the DNA is TGCAGTGCTAGCGGGAGCGGCACAGATACGCAGTATTTT. Protein product: CSASGSGTDTQYF.

The CDR3 DNA follows: TGTGCCAGCAGCACGCGGGACAGGGGTTCTGAGACCCAGTACTTC. This sequence encodes CASSTRDRGSETQYF. This chain joins TRBV4-2 and TRBJ2-5, with TRBD1 identical over 10 bases. CDR1 and CDR2 (germline): LGHNA, YNFKEQ. The CDR3 is made up of 15 amino acids. V trimming: 5 bases; J trimming: 5 bases; junction bases outside the gene matches: 8.

This clonotype was observed many times. V gene TRBV4-2 combines with J gene TRBJ1-4; a weak D match, TRBD1 (5 bases). V lost 1 base and J lost 2, with 8 bases in between. The V gene's germline CDR1 is LGHNA and CDR2 YNFKEQ. The CDR3 contains 15 residues. This CDR3 is CASSQVGHTNEKLFF. DNA of the CDR3: TGTGCCAGCAGCCAAGTCGGACATACTAATGAAAAACTGTTTTTT.

This clonotype occurred many times. V usage is TRBV29-1 and J usage is TRBJ2-7; TRBD1 matches 7 bases. The CDR3 has 14 amino acids. Germline-derived CDR1 and CDR2 are SQVTM and ANQGSEA. After removal of 4 bases from V and 0 bases from J, the junction contained 6 bases not matched to a gene. CDR3 residues: CSVGNGDSSYEQYF. For the CDR3, the DNA is TGCAGCGTTGGAAACGGGGACAGCTCCTACGAGCAGTACTTC.

This clonotype was seen a few times. The chain is built from TRBV24-1 and TRBJ2-1; 7 bases match TRBD1. The germline V gene encodes CDR1 KGHDR and CDR2 SFDVKD. The CDR3 length is 14 residues. The J segment lost 8 bases and the V segment lost 3 bases, leaving 6 bases of the junction unmatched. The CDR3 DNA sequence: TGTGCCACCAGTGATCACAGGGGTTTCGATGAGCAGTTCTTC. Its protein is CATSDHRGFDEQFF.

The chain recombines TRBV29-1 with TRBJ1-1; D not resolved. The CDR3 covers 12 residues. Trimming stripped 5 bases from V and 11 bases from J, with 18 bases between. Germline V gene sequence: CDR1 SQVTM, CDR2 ANQGSEA. The CDR3 coding sequence is TGCAGCGTTTCCTCGACGACCGACGGCGCTTTCTTT. It yields the protein CSVSSTTDGAFF.

This clonotype occurred many times. V usage is TRBV20-1 and J usage is TRBJ2-5; TRBD1 is a possible D gene (5 bases). V lost 2 bases and J lost 2, with 15 bases in between. The germline V gene encodes CDR1 DFQATT and CDR2 SNEGSKA (reference sequence). The CDR3 has 15 residues. This chain's CDR3 is CSARTTIRQQETQYF. The CDR3 DNA is TGCAGTGCTAGAACTACCATCCGACAGCAAGAGACCCAGTACTTC.